Shown below are 11 T cell receptor beta chains from a single sample sequenced in a study of Graves' ophthalmopathy and Graves' hyperthyroidism. Amplification of the TCR beta CDR3 regions used RNA transcripts (as template). HTBI primers were employed in first-round RT-PCR, then a second-round multiplex PCR followed. One entry per CDR3 protein results from TCRdb running MiXCR on the multiplex PCR reads. The sample yields approximately 540,000 distinct CDR3 sequences, less than 40% seen once. The sequencing sample was made of peripheral blood or thyroid tissue (not recorded which). These TCRs come from an adult man with Graves' hyperthyroidism.

This clonotype was detected ten times or more. This chain connects TRBV5-8 to TRBJ1-1, with TRBD1 matching over 11 bases. The germline gives CDR1 SGHTS, CDR2 YDEGEE. The V and J ends lost 4 bases and 4 bases, in that order; junction bases with no gene match: 3. This CDR3 contains 14 residues. The CDR3 DNA reads as TGTGCCAGCAGCCGGACAGGGGGCGGCACTGAAGCTTTCTTT. Translation: CASSRTGGGTEAFF. The entire variable domain, with the rest obtained from reference TRBV5-8 and TRBJ1-1, is as follows: EAGVTQSPTHLIKTRGQQATLRCSPISGHTSVYWYQQALGLGLQFLLWYDEGEERNRGNFPPRFSGRQFPNYSSELNVNALELEDSALYLCASSRTGGGTEAFFGQGTRLTVV.

This clonotype was seen only a few times. Being one base from a much bigger clone, this may be a read error. The chain uses TRBV7-2 and TRBJ2-7; no reliable D call. V was pared by 2 bases and J by 5 bases, with 7 bases between. The CDR3 has 12 amino acids. Germline assignment: CDR1 SGHTA and CDR2 FQGNSA. CDR3: CASSLPFHEQYF. CDR3 in DNA: TGTGCCAGCAGCTTACCGTTCCACGAGCAGTACTTC.

As for this clonotype: One end of the junction does not line up with germline, which may come from a read error. The CDR3 DNA sequence: TGTGCCAGCAGTTACTACGCAGGGGCGAGCAGTCAGCCCCAGCATTTT. This encodes CASSYYAGASSQPQHF. The rearrangement joins TRBV12-3 or TRBV12-4 to TRBJ1-5; possibly TRBD1 for D (6 bases). This CDR3 has 16 residues.

Only a few counts were recorded for this clonotype. This chain joins TRBV6-5 and TRBJ2-2; D perhaps matches TRBD1 (6 bases). The CDR3 contains 13 residues. V gave up 6 bases and J gave up 5 bases, with 10 bases separating them. CDR1 MNHEY and CDR2 SVGAGI come from the germline V gene. CDR3 sequence reads: CASRLGQTGELFF. The CDR3 nucleotides are TGTGCCAGCAGACTAGGACAGACCGGGGAGCTGTTTTTT.

The chain carries TRBV12-3 or TRBV12-4 and TRBJ2-5; 11 bases match TRBD2. This CDR3 spans 16 amino acids. With 6 bases clipped from V and 2 bases from J, the junction kept 8 bases outside the gene matches. CDR3 bases: TGTGCCAGCAGCCAACTAGCGGGAGTCGGGCAAGAGACCCAGTACTTC. It specifies CASSQLAGVGQETQYF.

The chain combines TRBV24-1 with TRBJ1-2; 7 nucleotides align to TRBD1. Trimming took 4 bases from V and 2 from J; bases not matched to a gene: 15. The CDR3 has 18 amino acids. The germline V gene has CDR1 KGHDR and CDR2 SFDVKD. The CDR3 protein is CATSDYRDRARLNYGYTF. The DNA of the CDR3 is TGTGCCACCAGTGACTACCGGGACAGAGCCAGATTAAACTATGGCTACACCTTC.

This clonotype came up many times. The genes are TRBV7-8 and TRBJ1-2, with 9 bases matching TRBD1. Trimming at V came to 5 bases and at J to 5 bases, leaving 3 bases not matched to a gene. Germline lookup yields CDR1 SGHVS and CDR2 FQNEAQ. The CDR3 runs to 13 residues. The CDR3 loop reads CASSKGQGYGYTF. In nucleotides, the CDR3 is TGTGCCAGCAGCAAGGGACAGGGTTATGGCTACACCTTC.

V and J are TRBV7-6 and TRBJ1-2; 9 nucleotides line up with TRBD1. The ends lost 8 bases at V and 3 bases at J; junction bases unmatched: 10. The CDR3 length is 15 residues. The germline V gene has CDR1 SGHVS and CDR2 FNYEAQ. The CDR3 nucleotides are TGTGCCAGCTCACCCAGGACAGGGGTTGACTATGGCTACACCTTC. Its translation is CASSPRTGVDYGYTF.

This clonotype occurred many times. The chain uses TRBV25-1 and TRBJ1-2; a weak D match, TRBD1 (5 bases). The V gene's germline CDR1 is MGHDK and CDR2 SYGVNS. The CDR3 runs 13 residues. The germline V and J ends were trimmed by 1 base and 14 bases, with 17 bases remaining between them. In nucleotides, the CDR3 is TGTGCCAGCAGTGAATTTGGTCAGGGTCCCGAGACCTTC. Protein product: CASSEFGQGPETF.

This clonotype appeared many times. The chain links TRBV5-1 to TRBJ1-5; no reliable D call. V shed 4 bases and J shed 6 bases, with 11 bases lying between them. The CDR3 has 13 residues. CDR1 is SGHRS and CDR2 is YFSETQ in the germline V gene. CDR3 in amino acids: CASSLAIGQPQHF. CDR3 sequence (DNA): TGCGCCAGCAGCCTTGCAATCGGTCAGCCCCAGCATTTT. Variable domain in full (rest from reference TRBV5-1 and TRBJ1-5): KAGVTQTPRYLIKTRGQQVTLSCSPISGHRSVSWYQQTPGQGLQFLFEYFSETQRNKGNFPGRFSGRQFSNSRSEMNVSTLELGDSALYLCASSLAIGQPQHFGDGTRLSIL.

This clonotype was seen repeatedly, ten times or more. This chain connects TRBV6-1 to TRBJ2-7; unclear D gene. Germline CDR1 is MNHNS and CDR2 is SASEGT. CDR3 length: 13 amino acids. V was shortened by 3 bases and J by 5 bases, with 11 bases between the two germline ends. For the CDR3, the DNA is TGTGCCAGCAGTGACATACTCAGTCACGAGCAGTACTTC. It translates to CASSDILSHEQYF.